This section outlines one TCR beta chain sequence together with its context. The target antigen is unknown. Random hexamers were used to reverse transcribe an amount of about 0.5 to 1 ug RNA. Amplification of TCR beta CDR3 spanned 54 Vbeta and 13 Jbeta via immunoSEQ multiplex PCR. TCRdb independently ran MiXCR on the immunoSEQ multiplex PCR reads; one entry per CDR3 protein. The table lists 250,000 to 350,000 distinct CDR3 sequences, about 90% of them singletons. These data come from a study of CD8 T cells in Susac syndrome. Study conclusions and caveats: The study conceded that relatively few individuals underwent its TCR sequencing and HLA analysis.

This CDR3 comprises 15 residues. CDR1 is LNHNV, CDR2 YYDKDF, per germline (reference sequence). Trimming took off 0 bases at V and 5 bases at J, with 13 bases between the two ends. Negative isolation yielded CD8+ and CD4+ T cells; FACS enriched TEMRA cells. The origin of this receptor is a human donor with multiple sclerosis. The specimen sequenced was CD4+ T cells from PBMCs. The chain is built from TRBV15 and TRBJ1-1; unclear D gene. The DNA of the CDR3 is TGTGCCACCAGCAGAGACTCGAGGGATTTGACTGAAGCTTTCTTT. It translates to CATSRDSRDLTEAFF. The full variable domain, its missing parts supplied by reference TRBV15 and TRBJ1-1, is DAMVIQNPRYQVTQFGKPVTLSCSQTLNHNVMYWYQQKSSQAPKLLFHYYDKDFNNEADTPDNFQSRRPNTSFCFLDIRSPGLGDTAMYLCATSRDSRDLTEAFFGQGTRLTVV.